Below, one TCR beta chain is given with its context. Its antigen is undetermined. The record originates from a study of cytomegalovirus exposure and HLA in healthy donors. Study-wide points: Immune exposure information comprised only CMV serostatus.

A multiplex PCR was run with 60 Vbeta primers and 13 Jbeta primers. Produced via immunoSEQ multiplex PCR; TCRdb's table is partial and in-frame only. The table has 95,000 or so clones, 81% seen once. Healthy individuals who donated bone marrow served as the donors. The CDR3 runs to 16 residues. Germline CDR1 reads SGDLS; CDR2 reads YYNGEE. Germline trimming cut 3 bases from V and 4 bases from J; bases unmatched to any gene: 10. The chain links TRBV9 to TRBJ2-1, with TRBD1 identical over 7 bases. The sample was PBMCs. This sequence originates from a woman in her seventies in good health and CMV-seropositive. CDR3 DNA sequence: TGTGCCAGCAGCGAAGGACAGGTCAGAGGGTACAATGAGCAGTTCTTC. It codes for CASSEGQVRGYNEQFF. The full variable domain, completed using reference TRBV9 and TRBJ2-1, is DSGVTQTPKHLITATGQRVTLRCSPRSGDLSVYWYQQSLDQGLQFLIQYYNGEERAKGNILERFSAQQFPDLHSELNLSSLELGDSALYFCASSEGQVRGYNEQFFGPGTRLTVL.